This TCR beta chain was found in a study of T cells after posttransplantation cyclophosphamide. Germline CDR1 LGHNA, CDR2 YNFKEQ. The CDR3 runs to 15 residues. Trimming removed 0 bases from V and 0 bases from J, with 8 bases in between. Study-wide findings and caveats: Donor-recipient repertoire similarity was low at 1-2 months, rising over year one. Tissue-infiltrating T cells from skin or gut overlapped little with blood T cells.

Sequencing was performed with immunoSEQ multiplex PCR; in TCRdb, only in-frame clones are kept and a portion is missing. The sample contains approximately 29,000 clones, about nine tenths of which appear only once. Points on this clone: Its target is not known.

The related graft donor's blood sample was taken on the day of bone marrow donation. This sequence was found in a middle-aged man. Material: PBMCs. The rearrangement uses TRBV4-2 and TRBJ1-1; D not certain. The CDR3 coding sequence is TGTGCCAGCAGCCAAGAGGTAGTCCTGAACACTGAAGCTTTCTTT. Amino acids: CASSQEVVLNTEAFF.